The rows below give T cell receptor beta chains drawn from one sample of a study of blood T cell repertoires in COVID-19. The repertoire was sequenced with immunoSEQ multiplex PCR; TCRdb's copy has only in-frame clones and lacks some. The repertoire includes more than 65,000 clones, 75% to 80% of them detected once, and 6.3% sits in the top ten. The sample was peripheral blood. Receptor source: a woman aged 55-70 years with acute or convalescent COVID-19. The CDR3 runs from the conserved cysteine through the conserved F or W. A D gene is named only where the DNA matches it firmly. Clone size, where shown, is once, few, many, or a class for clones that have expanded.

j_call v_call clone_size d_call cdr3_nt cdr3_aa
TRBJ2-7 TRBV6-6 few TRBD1 TGTGCCAGCAGAGCTGGACAGGGACTTTTCTACGAGCAGTACTTC CASRAGQGLFYEQYF
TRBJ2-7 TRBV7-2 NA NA TGTGCCAGCCGAGGGGGGGGGACCTACGAGCAGTACTTC CASRGGGTYEQYF
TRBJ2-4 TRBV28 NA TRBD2 TGTGCCAGCAGTTTACAGGGAGGGAAAAACATTCAGTACTTC CASSLQGGKNIQYF
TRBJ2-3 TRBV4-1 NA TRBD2 TGCGCCAGCAGCTCACGACTAGCGGGGGCTGGGGATACGCAGTATTTT CASSSRLAGAGDTQYF
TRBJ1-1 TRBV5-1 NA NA TGCGCCAGCAGCTTGGAACTCCAGGGGAACACTGAAGCTTTCTTT CASSLELQGNTEAFF
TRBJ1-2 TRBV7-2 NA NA TGTGCCAGCAGCTCACAGCCAAACTATGGCTACACCTTC CASSSQPNYGYTF
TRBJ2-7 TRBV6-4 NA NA TGTGCCAGCAGTGAATCCTCGGTCTCCGAGCAGTACTTC CASSESSVSEQYF
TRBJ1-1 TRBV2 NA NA TGTGCCAGCAGACCGGACAGGAACACTGAAGCTTTCTTT CASRPDRNTEAFF
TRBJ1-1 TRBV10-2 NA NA TGCGCCAGCAGTGTCGCCCCGCGCTCGGCTTTCTTT CASSVAPRSAFF
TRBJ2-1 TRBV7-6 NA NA TGTGCCAGCAGCTTAGCCCCAGTTAGGAGCTCCTACAATGAGCAGTTCTTC CASSLAPVRSSYNEQFF
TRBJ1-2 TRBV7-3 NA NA TGTGCCAGCAGCTTAGCTCCGGGATCCCCAGGCTACACCTTC CASSLAPGSPGYTF
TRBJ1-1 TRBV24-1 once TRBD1 TGTGCCACCAGTGATTCAGGTCAGGGTCGCCTTGAGAGACAGGGGCGTCACACTGAAGCTTTCTTT CATSDSGQGRLERQGRHTEAFF
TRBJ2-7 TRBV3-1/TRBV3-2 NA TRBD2 TGTGCCAGCAGCCAACCAGCTACTAGCGGGGGCGAGCAGTACTTC CASSQPATSGGEQYF
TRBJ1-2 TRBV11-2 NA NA TGTGCCAGCAGCTTAGACGACTATGGCTACACCTTC CASSLDDYGYTF
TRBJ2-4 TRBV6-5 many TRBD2 TGTGCCAGCAGCTGGGGGGAGGGGCCGGACATTCAGTACTTC CASSWGEGPDIQYF
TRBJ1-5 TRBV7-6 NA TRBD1 TGTGCCAGCAGCTCCGGGACAGGGGTAGGGCAGCCCCAGCATTTT CASSSGTGVGQPQHF
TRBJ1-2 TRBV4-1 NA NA TGCGCCAGCAGCCCAGGGGCAGGAAAGAACTATGGCTACACCTTC CASSPGAGKNYGYTF
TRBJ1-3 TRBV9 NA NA TGTGCCAGCAGCGTGGGAGGGGGGTTACAAGGAAACACCATATATTTT CASSVGGGLQGNTIYF
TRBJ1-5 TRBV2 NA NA TGTGCCAGCAATCGGGAGACAGTTAGCAATCAGCCCCAGCATTTT CASNRETVSNQPQHF
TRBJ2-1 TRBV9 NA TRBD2 TGTGCCAGCACCGTCAGCGGGGGGTTGGATGAGCAGTTCTTC CASTVSGGLDEQFF
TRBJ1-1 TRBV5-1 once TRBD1 TGCGCCAGCAGCATTACAGGGGGAACTGAAGCTTTCTTT CASSITGGTEAFF
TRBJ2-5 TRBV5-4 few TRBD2 TGTGCCAGCAGCTTTCGGAGCGGGGGTCGAGAGACCCAGTACTTC CASSFRSGGRETQYF
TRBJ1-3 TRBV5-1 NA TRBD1 TGCGCCAGCAGCTCGGACAGGGACTTCGGAAACACCATATATTTT CASSSDRDFGNTIYF
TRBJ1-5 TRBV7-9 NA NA TGTGCCAGCAGCTTCGACAACCAGCCCCAGCATTTT CASSFDNQPQHF
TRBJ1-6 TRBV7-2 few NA TGTGCCAGCAGCGCCAGGTGGGATAATTCACCCCTCCACTTT CASSARWDNSPLHF
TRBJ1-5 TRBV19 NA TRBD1 TGTGCCAGCACCCGGGACAGGGTAGATCAGCCCCAGCATTTT CASTRDRVDQPQHF
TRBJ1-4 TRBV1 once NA TGCACCAGCAGCGAGACAGGTGATGCGCCAGGGGAACTTAATGAAAAACTGTTTTTT CTSSETGDAPGELNEKLFF
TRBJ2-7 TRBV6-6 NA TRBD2 TGTGCCAGCAGTATGACTAGCGGCGGTTACGAGCAGTACTTC CASSMTSGGYEQYF
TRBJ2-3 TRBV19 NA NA TGTGCCAGTGGGCCGGGAATGACGGCAGATACGCAGTATTTT CASGPGMTADTQYF
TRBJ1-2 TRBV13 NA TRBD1 TGTGCCAGCAGCTTAAGAGGGGACAGGATGGGTGGCTACACCTTC CASSLRGDRMGGYTF
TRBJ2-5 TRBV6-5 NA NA TGTGCCAGCAGCGCCAAGGGAGGGACCCAGTACTTC CASSAKGGTQYF
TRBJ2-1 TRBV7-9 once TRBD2 TGTGCCAGCATCCAGCTAGCGGGGGGCAATGAGCAGTTCTTC CASIQLAGGNEQFF
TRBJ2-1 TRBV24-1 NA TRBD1 TGTGCCACCAGTGATCGGGACAGGGGGCGGGATGAGCAGTTCTTC CATSDRDRGRDEQFF
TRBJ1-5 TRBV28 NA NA TGTGCCAGCAGTCCTTCCGGGGGGCTCCAGCATTTT CASSPSGGLQHF
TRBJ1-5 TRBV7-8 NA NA TGTGCCAGCAGCTTAAATGGTCAGGGCGGTCAGCCCCAGCATTTT CASSLNGQGGQPQHF
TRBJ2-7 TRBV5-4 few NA TGTGCCAGCAGCTTGGGTCCCCTCTACGAGCAGTACTTC CASSLGPLYEQYF
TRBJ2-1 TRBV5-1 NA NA TGCGCCAGCAGCTCTAGCCGATCTTACAATGAGCAGTTCTTC CASSSSRSYNEQFF
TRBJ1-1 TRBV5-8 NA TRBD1 TGTGCCAGCAGCTTGACCCCACAGGGGGTGCAAGCTTTCTTT CASSLTPQGVQAFF